Presented here are 16 T cell receptor beta chains from one specimen sequenced in a study of blood T cells in healthy people across ages. A second PCR of roughly 7 to 11 cycles used a sample-barcoded 5' primer and a J-beta primer mix. Each CDR3 protein is one row after TCRdb ran MiXCR on the 5' RACE reads. The table lists 850,000 to 1,300,000 distinct CDR3 sequences, more than 40% of them singletons. The sample taken for sequencing was blood. The source is a woman between 55 and 75 years old in good health.

This clonotype has more than one count but fewer than ten. The chain combines TRBV25-1 with TRBJ2-1; the D is unclear. Per germline, CDR1 MGHDK and CDR2 SYGVNS. The CDR3 loop spans 15 amino acids. Between the trimmed V and J ends, which lost 3 bases and 7 bases, there was a span of 16 bases. The CDR3 coding sequence is TGTGCCAGCAGTGACGGGCTCCCTTTTGGAAATGAGCAGTTCTTC. Residues: CASSDGLPFGNEQFF.

This clonotype was detected only a few times. The rearrangement uses TRBV29-1 and TRBJ2-3; 9 bases are shared with TRBD2. V lost 6 bases, J lost 1 base, and 8 bases stayed unmatched. This CDR3 has 15 residues. CDR1 is SQVTM, CDR2 ANQGSEA, per germline. CDR3 amino acids: CSVTVSGSGTDTQYF. As DNA, the CDR3 is TGCAGCGTAACCGTTAGCGGGAGTGGCACAGATACGCAGTATTTT.

This clonotype was seen just once. The chain couples TRBV2 to TRBJ2-1; D is possibly TRBD2 (6 bases). Germline assignment: CDR1 SNHLY and CDR2 FYNNEI. This CDR3 comprises 15 residues. Trimming cost V 3 bases and J 9 bases, with 18 bases left between them. The CDR3 DNA is TGTGCCAGCAGTGATGTAGCGGTGGGCCGGGGTGAGCAGTTCTTC. Encoded protein: CASSDVAVGRGEQFF.

This clonotype was seen repeatedly, ten times or more. This rearrangement joins TRBV5-6 to TRBJ2-5, with D unresolved. Trimming stripped 0 bases from V and 1 base from J, with 4 bases between. Looked up from germline, CDR1 is SGHDT and CDR2 is YYEEEE. CDR3 length: 13 residues. The CDR3 is CASSLDFQETQYF. Here the CDR3 DNA reads TGTGCCAGCAGCTTGGACTTCCAAGAGACCCAGTACTTC.

The chain carries TRBV9 and TRBJ1-6, with D perhaps TRBD1 (6 bases). Trimming stripped 0 bases from V and 6 bases from J, with 10 bases between. Germline lookup yields CDR1 SGDLS and CDR2 YYNGEE. CDR3 length: 15 amino acids. CDR3 sequence: CASSVEGGPNSPLHF. The DNA for the CDR3 is TGTGCCAGCAGCGTAGAGGGGGGCCCTAATTCACCCCTCCACTTT.

Concerning this clonotype: Its ends do not fully match the called genes, so a read error is possible. Here the CDR3 reads CASSLVSSPHYGYTF. In DNA form, the CDR3 reads TGCGCCAGCAGCTTGGTTTCCAGCCCCCACTACGGCTACACCTTC. The J gene is TRBJ1-2, the V gene TRBV5-1; no firm D call. CDR1 SGHRS and CDR2 YFSETQ come from the germline V gene. This CDR3 is built from 15 residues.

The sample holds a few counts of this clonotype. A clone one base away is much larger, so this may be a read error. The chain's CDR3 is CASAPGQGRGTQYF. The CDR3 region has the DNA TGTGCCAGCGCTCCGGGACAGGGGAGAGGGACCCAGTACTTC. The chain recombines TRBV25-1 with TRBJ2-4, with 10 bases identical to TRBD1. The end of the DNA fits TRBJ2-5 better, so the J call may be wrong. The CDR3 runs to 14 residues. Per germline, CDR1 MGHDK and CDR2 SYGVNS.

This clonotype was observed once. The V gene is TRBV7-8, the J gene TRBJ2-3; D unresolved. The CDR3 has 13 amino acids. The V end lost 2 bases, the J end lost 6 bases, and 9 bases lay between the germline ends. Germline V gene data show CDR1 as SGHVS and CDR2 as FQNEAQ. CDR3 region: CASSLFGPDTQYF. The DNA of the CDR3 is TGTGCCAGCAGCTTATTTGGTCCCGATACGCAGTATTTT.

This chain joins TRBV9 and TRBJ2-7; D uncertain. Per germline, CDR1 SGDLS and CDR2 YYNGEE. This CDR3 region has 12 residues. The germline V and J ends were trimmed by 4 bases and 4 bases, with 9 bases remaining between them. This chain's CDR3 is CASSCDGYEQYF. The CDR3 DNA reads as TGTGCCAGCAGCTGTGACGGATACGAGCAGTACTTC.

The V and J genes are TRBV5-1 and TRBJ2-3, with 9 bases that match TRBD2. J gave up 5 bases and V 0 bases, and 7 bases lay outside the gene matches. This CDR3 has 16 amino acids. Germline lookup yields CDR1 SGHRS and CDR2 YFSETQ. The CDR3 region is CASSLGASGAGDTQYF. For the CDR3, the DNA is TGCGCCAGCAGCTTGGGGGCTAGCGGGGCCGGAGATACGCAGTATTTT. Full variable domain (outside the CDR3, taken from reference TRBV5-1 and TRBJ2-3): KAGVTQTPRYLIKTRGQQVTLSCSPISGHRSVSWYQQTPGQGLQFLFEYFSETQRNKGNFPGRFSGRQFSNSRSEMNVSTLELGDSALYLCASSLGASGAGDTQYFGPGTRLTVL.

This clonotype was seen a few times. This rearrangement joins TRBV20-1 to TRBJ2-3; the D gene is possibly TRBD2 (6 bases). The CDR3 extends over 14 amino acids. The V and J ends lost 6 bases and 4 bases respectively, with 17 bases between them. CDR1 and CDR2 from the germline V gene are DFQATT and SNEGSKA (reference sequence). The CDR3 reads CSAERGSAADTQYF. The DNA for the CDR3 is TGCAGTGCAGAACGGGGGAGCGCGGCAGATACGCAGTATTTT.

This clonotype was counted a few times. V gene TRBV15 combines with J gene TRBJ2-4; TRBD1 or TRBD2 may be the D gene (5 bases each). The end of the DNA is better explained by TRBJ2-7, so the J call may be wrong. The CDR3 length is 13 residues. Germline loops: CDR1 LNHNV, CDR2 YYDKDF (reference sequence). The CDR3 nucleotides are TGTGCCACCAGCAGGCCGGGACCCTACGAGCAGTACTTC. This codes for CATSRPGPYEQYF.

This clonotype occurred many times. The chain couples TRBV29-1 to TRBJ1-1; D gene unclear. The CDR3 runs 12 residues. Germline CDR1 reads SQVTM; CDR2 reads ANQGSEA. Between the trimmed V and J ends, which lost 4 bases and 1 base, there was a span of 7 bases. CDR3 in amino acids: CSVAAGNTEAFF. CDR3 coding DNA: TGCAGCGTTGCTGCAGGGAACACTGAAGCTTTCTTT. Supplemented by reference TRBV29-1 and TRBJ1-1, the full variable domain reads SAVISQKPSRDICQRGTSLTIQCQVDSQVTMMFWYRQQPGQSLTLIATANQGSEATYESGFVIDKFPISRPNLTFSTLTVSNMSPEDSSIYLCSVAAGNTEAFFGQGTRLTVV.

V and J are TRBV9 and TRBJ2-3; 9 nucleotides agree with TRBD1. Germline trimming cut 3 bases from V and 3 bases from J; bases unmatched to any gene: 8. The CDR3 has 16 residues. Per the germline V gene, CDR1 is SGDLS and CDR2 is YYNGEE. The CDR3 loop is CASSANPGQGTDTQYF. The CDR3 region has the DNA TGTGCCAGCAGCGCAAATCCGGGACAGGGTACAGATACGCAGTATTTT. Together with reference TRBV9 and TRBJ2-3, the CDR3 gives the full variable domain: DSGVTQTPKHLITATGQRVTLRCSPRSGDLSVYWYQQSLDQGLQFLIQYYNGEERAKGNILERFSAQQFPDLHSELNLSSLELGDSALYFCASSANPGQGTDTQYFGPGTRLTVL.

Only a few counts were recorded for this clonotype. In DNA form, the CDR3 reads TGCAGTGCTAGAGATACAGGCGGCAGAGGAGAGACCCAGTACTTC. Protein sequence: CSARDTGGRGETQYF. The J gene is TRBJ2-5, the V gene TRBV20-1, with D possibly TRBD1 on 5 matching bases. The V and J ends lost 0 bases and 4 bases respectively, with 15 bases between them. This CDR3 has 15 amino acids. Germline V gene lookup returns CDR1 DFQATT and CDR2 SNEGSKA (reference sequence).

This sequence joins TRBV10-3 and TRBJ1-4, with 7 bases fitting TRBD1. The germline V gene encodes CDR1 ENHRY and CDR2 SYGVKD. The CDR3 is made up of 13 amino acids. V gave up 7 bases and J gave up 5 bases; unmatched junction bases: 4. CDR3 loop: CAITGQRNEKLFF. The CDR3 DNA reads TGTGCCATCACGGGACAGAGAAATGAAAAACTGTTTTTT.